Presented here are 10 T cell receptor beta chains from one specimen sequenced in a study of T cells in tuberculosis. Here immunoSEQ multiplex PCR was the method, and the copy in TCRdb shows in-frame clones only, minus some. This table has about 37,000 clones, about 94% appearing once. Material for sequencing was PBMCs. Receptor source: a donor aged 10-29 years with latent tuberculosis or without tuberculosis infection. Some clones in this sample may be carry-over from other donors' samples.

The chain joins TRBV4-3 to TRBJ2-1, with 9 bases lining up with TRBD1. This CDR3 is 15 amino acids long. After removal of 4 bases from V and 3 bases from J, the junction contained 4 bases not matched to a gene. Germline CDR1 reads LGHNA; CDR2 reads YSLEER. The CDR3, as DNA: TGCGCCAGCAGCCGACGACAGGGGGTCTACAATGAGCAGTTCTTC. Amino acid sequence: CASSRRQGVYNEQFF.

This clone was counted a single time. The V gene is TRBV4-1, the J gene TRBJ1-1; D unresolved. Trimming stripped 1 base from V and 2 bases from J, with 5 bases between. Looked up from germline, CDR1 is MGHRA and CDR2 is YSYEKL. The CDR3 extends over 13 amino acids. The CDR3 region has the DNA TGCGCCAGCAGCCAAGTGGGCAACACTGAAGCTTTCTTT. It yields the protein CASSQVGNTEAFF.

J is TRBJ1-5 and V is TRBV19; 8 bases agree with TRBD1. The CDR3 has 17 amino acids. V lost 5 bases and J lost 4; bases outside the gene matches: 13. Germline V CDR1 and CDR2: LNHDA, SQIVND (reference sequence). The CDR3 spells CASSSKTMDRANQPQHF. In nucleotides, the CDR3 is TGTGCCAGTAGTTCCAAGACAATGGACAGGGCTAATCAGCCCCAGCATTTT.

DNA of the CDR3: TGTGCCAGCAGCCTGACTAGCGGGGGGGCAAATGAGCAGTTCTTC. It is translated as CASSLTSGGANEQFF. The genes are TRBV6-4 and TRBJ2-1; 14 positions agree with TRBD2. This CDR3 is 15 amino acids long. Trimming removed 6 bases from V and 7 bases from J; junction bases left unmatched: 5. Germline V gene lookup returns CDR1 MRHNA and CDR2 SNTAGT.

The chain carries TRBV5-4 and TRBJ1-4, with 8 bases lining up with TRBD1. CDR3 length equals 18 residues. The V gene end was trimmed by 3 bases and the J gene end by 6 bases; junction bases not matched to a gene: 16. The germline V gene encodes CDR1 SGHNT and CDR2 YYREEE (reference sequence). CDR3: CASSSQLLTGTGHEKLFF. The CDR3, as DNA: TGTGCCAGCAGCTCTCAACTATTGACCGGGACAGGCCATGAAAAACTGTTTTTT.

This sequence joins TRBV6-5 and TRBJ2-7; 7 positions agree with TRBD1. Germline-derived CDR1 and CDR2 are MNHEY and SVGAGI. V shed 5 bases, J shed 0 bases, and the junction held 4 bases outside the gene matches. This CDR3 has 14 residues. CDR3 DNA sequence: TGTGCCAGCAGTCCGGACAGGAACTCCTACGAGCAGTACGTC. Translating gives CASSPDRNSYEQYV.

The chain's CDR3 is CASSRTGHQSQETQYF. CDR3 sequence (DNA): TGTGCCAGCAGTCGTACGGGACACCAGTCCCAAGAGACCCAGTACTTC. V and J are TRBV5-6 and TRBJ2-5; maybe TRBD1 (6 bases). Germline V gene sequence: CDR1 SGHDT, CDR2 YYEEEE. The CDR3 contains 16 residues. V lost 5 bases and J lost 1, with 18 bases in between.

This sequence joins TRBV19 and TRBJ2-1; 7 bases fit TRBD2. The CDR3 consists of 16 residues. CDR1 is LNHDA and CDR2 is SQIVND in the germline V gene (reference sequence). The junction had 7 bases not matched to a gene; V was cut back by 3 bases and J by 2 bases. CDR3 in DNA: TGTGCCAGTAGTATCGGTGGGGGGGGAACCTACAATGAGCAGTTCTTC. It translates to CASSIGGGGTYNEQFF.

V gene TRBV6-1 combines with J gene TRBJ2-1; tentative D call: TRBD2 (6 bases). The V and J ends lost 1 base and 4 bases respectively, with 11 bases between them. This CDR3 comprises 15 residues. Germline values: CDR1 MNHNS, CDR2 SASEGT. CDR3 DNA: TGTGCCAGCAGTGAAGGGAGGGGCCCTTACAATGAGCAGTTCTTC. Translation: CASSEGRGPYNEQFF.

This chain joins TRBV19 and TRBJ2-3; TRBD1 matches 10 bases. CDR1 and CDR2 (germline): LNHDA, SQIVND (reference sequence). After removal of 5 bases from V and 4 bases from J, the junction contained 6 bases not matched to a gene. The CDR3 is 15 amino acids. CDR3 nucleotide sequence: TGTGCCAGTAGTGGTCGGACAGGGGGTTCAGATACGCAGTATTTT. Protein sequence: CASSGRTGGSDTQYF. The full variable domain, its missing parts supplied by reference TRBV19 and TRBJ2-3, is DGGITQSPKYLFRKEGQNVTLSCEQNLNHDAMYWYRQDPGQGLRLIYYSQIVNDFQKGDIAEGYSVSREKKESFPLTVTSAQKNPTAFYLCASSGRTGGSDTQYFGPGTRLTVL.